These T cell receptor beta chains were read from a single sample in a study of blood T cell repertoires in COVID-19. Method: immunoSEQ multiplex PCR; TCRdb's copy keeps in-frame clones and lacks some. The table includes 240,000 or so clones, 70% to 90% detected once. Material: PBMCs or T cells enriched from blood (not recorded which). The receptors shown here come from a middle-aged woman with acute COVID-19. Both conserved end residues are part of each CDR3. A D gene is named only where the DNA matches it firmly. Not all rows give a size; the values are once, few, many and, for expanded clones, a class.

TRBJ1-5 | 20 | TRBV24-1 | TRBD1 | . | TGTGCCACCAGTGATTTACCCTGGGACAGGGAATCCCGGGGGACTCAGCCCCAGCATTTT | CATSDLPWDRESRGTQPQHF
TRBJ2-7 | 15 | TRBV3-1/TRBV3-2 | . | once | TGTGCCAGCAGCCAAGGCCCAGGGGCGCAGTACGAGCAGTACTTC | CASSQGPGAQYEQYF
TRBJ1-3 | 14 | TRBV4-1 | . | . | TGCGCCAGCAGCCAAGTAAGCGTTGGAAACACCATATATTTT | CASSQVSVGNTIYF
TRBJ2-7 | 16 | TRBV14 | TRBD1 | once | TGTGCCAGCAGCCAACTCTGGGGACAGGGATCCTACGAGCAGTACTTC | CASSQLWGQGSYEQYF
TRBJ1-4 | 15 | TRBV30 | TRBD1 | . | TGTGCCTGGAGTACTGAACAGGGGGCTATTGAAAAACTGTTTTTT | CAWSTEQGAIEKLFF
TRBJ2-1 | 17 | TRBV5-1 | TRBD1 | . | TGCGCCAGCAGCCGGGACAGGACCCATAACGCGTACAATGAGCAGTTCTTC | CASSRDRTHNAYNEQFF
TRBJ2-7 | 12 | TRBV10-3 | . | . | TGTGCCATCAGTGAGAGGGGCTACGAGCAGTACTTC | CAISERGYEQYF
TRBJ2-3 | 15 | TRBV5-1 | TRBD1 | . | TGCGCCAGCAGCTACGGACAGGGGGCTGGGGATACGCAGTATTTT | CASSYGQGAGDTQYF
TRBJ2-1 | 14 | TRBV2 | . | . | TGTGCCAGCAGTGACAGGGCACGGTACGGTGAGCAGTTCTTC | CASSDRARYGEQFF
TRBJ2-7 | 15 | TRBV21-1 | . | . | TGTGCCAGCAGCACCCGAAGGCTAGCGGGAGACGAGCAGTACTTC | CASSTRRLAGDEQYF
TRBJ2-1 | 15 | TRBV19 | TRBD2 | . | TGTGCCAGTAGTATTCTAGCGGGGAACTACAATGAGCAGTTCTTC | CASSILAGNYNEQFF
TRBJ2-1 | 13 | TRBV9 | . | . | TGTGCCAGCAGCGTAGGCGTGTCTGGTGAGCAGTTCTTC | CASSVGVSGEQFF
TRBJ1-5 | 15 | TRBV18 | . | . | TGTGCCAGCTCACCACCTAGCGGGACACTGGAATCCCAGCATTTT | CASSPPSGTLESQHF